The clone carrying this T cell receptor beta chain was counted between two and nine times. The data are from a study of shared clonotypes between healthy human individuals. CDR1 is SGHRS and CDR2 is YFSETQ in the germline V gene. Trimming stripped 4 bases from V and 2 bases from J, with 17 bases between. This CDR3 comprises 16 residues. A deep-level run was used for the assay. The repertoire was sequenced with immunoSEQ multiplex PCR; TCRdb's copy has only in-frame clones and lacks some. The data contain around 530,000 clones, roughly 79% of them seen just once; the ten biggest clones take up around 12%.

The clonotype was recovered from a woman aged 40 to 50 in good health. Some clones in this sample may be carry-over from other donors' samples. The V and J genes are TRBV5-1 and TRBJ2-3; a possible D gene is TRBD1 (6 bases). The sequencing input was PBMCs. The CDR3 nucleotides read TGCGCCAGCAGCCTGGGACACCCGACTAACACAGATACGCAGTATTTT. Protein product: CASSLGHPTNTDTQYF.